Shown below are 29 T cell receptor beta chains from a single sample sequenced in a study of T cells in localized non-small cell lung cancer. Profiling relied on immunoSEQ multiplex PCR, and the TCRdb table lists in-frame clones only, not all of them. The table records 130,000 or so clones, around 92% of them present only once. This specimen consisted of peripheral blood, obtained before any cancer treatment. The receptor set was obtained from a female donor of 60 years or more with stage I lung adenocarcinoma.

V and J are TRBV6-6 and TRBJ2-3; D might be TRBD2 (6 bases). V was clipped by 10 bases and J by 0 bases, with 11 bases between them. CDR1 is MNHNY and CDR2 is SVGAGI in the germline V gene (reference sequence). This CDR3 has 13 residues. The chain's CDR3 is CANRDSSTDTQYF. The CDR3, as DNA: TGTGCCAATCGGGACTCAAGCACAGATACGCAGTATTTT.

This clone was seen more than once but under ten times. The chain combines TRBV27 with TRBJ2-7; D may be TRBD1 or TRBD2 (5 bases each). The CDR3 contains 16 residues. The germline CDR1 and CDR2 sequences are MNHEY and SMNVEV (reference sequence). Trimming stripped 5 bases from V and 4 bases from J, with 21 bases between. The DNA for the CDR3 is TGTGCCAGCAGTACGACGTTTGGGACGTTCACTTACGAGCAGTACTTC. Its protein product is CASSTTFGTFTYEQYF.

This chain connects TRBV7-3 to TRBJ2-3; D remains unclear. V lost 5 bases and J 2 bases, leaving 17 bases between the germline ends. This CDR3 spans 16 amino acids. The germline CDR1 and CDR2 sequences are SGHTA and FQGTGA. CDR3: CASSPPGLPHTDTQYF. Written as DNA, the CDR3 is TGTGCCAGCAGCCCACCAGGTTTACCCCACACAGATACGCAGTATTTT.

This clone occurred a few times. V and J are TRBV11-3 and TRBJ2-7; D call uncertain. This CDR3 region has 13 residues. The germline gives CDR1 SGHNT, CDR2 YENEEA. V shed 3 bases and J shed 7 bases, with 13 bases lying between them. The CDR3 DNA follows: TGTGCCAGCAGCTTCTCACTGGGCTGGGAGCAGTACTTC. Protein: CASSFSLGWEQYF.

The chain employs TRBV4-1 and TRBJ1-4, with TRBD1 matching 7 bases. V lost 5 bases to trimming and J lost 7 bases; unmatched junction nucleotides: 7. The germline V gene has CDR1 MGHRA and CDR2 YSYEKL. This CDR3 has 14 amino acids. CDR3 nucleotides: TGCGCCAGCAGCTATGGGAGGGGGCTTGAAAAACTGTTTTTT. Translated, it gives CASSYGRGLEKLFF.

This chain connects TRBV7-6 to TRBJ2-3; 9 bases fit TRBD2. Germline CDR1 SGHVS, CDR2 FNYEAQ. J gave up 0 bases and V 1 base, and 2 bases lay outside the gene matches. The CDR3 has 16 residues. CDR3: CASSLGREGSTDTQYF. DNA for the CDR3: TGTGCCAGCAGCTTAGGGCGGGAGGGAAGCACAGATACGCAGTATTTT.

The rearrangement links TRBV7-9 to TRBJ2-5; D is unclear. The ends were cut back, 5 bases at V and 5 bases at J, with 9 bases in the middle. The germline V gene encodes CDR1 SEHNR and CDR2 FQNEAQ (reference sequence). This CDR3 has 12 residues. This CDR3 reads CASSPALETQYF. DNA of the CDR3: TGTGCCAGCAGCCCAGCCCTGGAGACCCAGTACTTC.

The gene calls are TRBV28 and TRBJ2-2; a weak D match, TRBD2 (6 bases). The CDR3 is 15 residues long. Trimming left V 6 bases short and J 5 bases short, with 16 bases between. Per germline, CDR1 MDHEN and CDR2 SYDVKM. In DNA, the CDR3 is TGTGCCAGCAGCTCCCTACTAGGAGGGACCGGGGAGCTGTTTTTT. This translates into CASSSLLGGTGELFF. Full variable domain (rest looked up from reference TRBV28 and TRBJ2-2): DVKVTQSSRYLVKRTGEKVFLECVQDMDHENMFWYRQDPGLGLRLIYFSYDVKMKEKGDIPEGYSVSREKKERFSLILESASTNQTSMYLCASSSLLGGTGELFFGEGSRLTVL.

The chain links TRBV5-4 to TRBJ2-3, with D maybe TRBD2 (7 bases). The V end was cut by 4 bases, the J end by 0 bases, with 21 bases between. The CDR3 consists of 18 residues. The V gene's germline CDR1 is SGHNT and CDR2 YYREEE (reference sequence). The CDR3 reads CASSPGGGPTSSTDTQYF. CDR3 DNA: TGTGCCAGCAGCCCTGGGGGGGGCCCAACTTCCAGCACAGATACGCAGTATTTT.

CDR3 DNA: TGTGCCAGCAAACAAGGCTCCTACGAGCAGTACTTC. Protein: CASKQGSYEQYF. V usage is TRBV2 and J usage is TRBJ2-7; D not resolved. CDR1 and CDR2 from the germline V gene are SNHLY and FYNNEI. V was pared by 7 bases and J by 0 bases, with 7 bases between. There are 12 residues in the CDR3.

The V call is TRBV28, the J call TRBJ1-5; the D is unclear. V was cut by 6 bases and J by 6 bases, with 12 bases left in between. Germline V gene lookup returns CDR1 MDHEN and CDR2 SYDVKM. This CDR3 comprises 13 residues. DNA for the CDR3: TGTGCCAGCAGGACGAGGAACGGTCAGCCCCAGCATTTT. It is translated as CASRTRNGQPQHF.

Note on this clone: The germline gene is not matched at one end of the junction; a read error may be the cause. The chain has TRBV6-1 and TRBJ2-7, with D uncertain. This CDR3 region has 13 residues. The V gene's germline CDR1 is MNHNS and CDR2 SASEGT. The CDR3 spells CAISDLPFSEQYF. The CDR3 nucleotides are TGTGCCATCAGTGACCTACCCTTTTCGGAGCAGTACTTC.

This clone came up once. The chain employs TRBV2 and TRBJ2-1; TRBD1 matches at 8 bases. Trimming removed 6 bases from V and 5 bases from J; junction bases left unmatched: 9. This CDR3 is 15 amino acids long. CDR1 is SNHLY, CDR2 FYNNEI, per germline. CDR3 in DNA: TGTGCCAGCAGGTTCGAACAGGGGGTGAACAATGAGCAGTTCTTC. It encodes CASRFEQGVNNEQFF. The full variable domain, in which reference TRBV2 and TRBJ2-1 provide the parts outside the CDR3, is EPEVTQTPSHQVTQMGQEVILRCVPISNHLYFYWYRQILGQKVEFLVSFYNNEISEKSEIFDDQFSVERPDGSNFTLKIRSTKLEDSAMYFCASRFEQGVNNEQFFGPGTRLTVL.

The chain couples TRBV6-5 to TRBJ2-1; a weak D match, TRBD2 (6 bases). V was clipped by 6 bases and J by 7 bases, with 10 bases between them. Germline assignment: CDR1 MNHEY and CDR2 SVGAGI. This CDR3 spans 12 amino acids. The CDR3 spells CASRPGGNEQFF. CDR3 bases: TGTGCCAGCAGACCCGGAGGGAATGAGCAGTTCTTC.

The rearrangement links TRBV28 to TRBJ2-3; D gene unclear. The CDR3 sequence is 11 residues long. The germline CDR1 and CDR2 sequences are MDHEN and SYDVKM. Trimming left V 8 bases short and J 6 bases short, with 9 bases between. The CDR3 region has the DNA TGTGCCAGCTCCGTTATCGATACGCAGTATTTT. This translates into CASSVIDTQYF.

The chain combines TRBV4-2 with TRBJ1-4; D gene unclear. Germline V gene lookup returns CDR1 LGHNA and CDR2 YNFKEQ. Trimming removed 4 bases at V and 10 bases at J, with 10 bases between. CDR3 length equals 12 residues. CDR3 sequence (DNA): TGTGCCAGCAGCCCTGAACTGGGAAAACTGTTTTTT. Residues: CASSPELGKLFF.

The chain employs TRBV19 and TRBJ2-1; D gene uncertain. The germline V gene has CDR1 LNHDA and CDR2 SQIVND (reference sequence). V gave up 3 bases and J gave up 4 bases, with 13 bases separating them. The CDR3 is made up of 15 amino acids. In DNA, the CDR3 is TGTGCCAGTAGTATGAAGGGAACCTTGTACAATGAGCAGTTCTTC. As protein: CASSMKGTLYNEQFF.

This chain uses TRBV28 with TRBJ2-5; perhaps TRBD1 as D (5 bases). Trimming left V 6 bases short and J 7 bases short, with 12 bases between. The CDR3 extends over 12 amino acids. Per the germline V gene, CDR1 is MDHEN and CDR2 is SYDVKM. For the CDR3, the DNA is TGTGCCAGCAGGACCTACCAGGGGACCCAGTACTTC. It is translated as CASRTYQGTQYF.

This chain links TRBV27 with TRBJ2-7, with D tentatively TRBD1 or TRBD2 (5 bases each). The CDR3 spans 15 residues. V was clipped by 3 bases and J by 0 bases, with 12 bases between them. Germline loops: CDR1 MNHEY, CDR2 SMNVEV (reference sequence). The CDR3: CASSFFGTNSYEQYF. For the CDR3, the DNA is TGTGCCAGCAGTTTCTTTGGGACCAACTCCTACGAGCAGTACTTC.

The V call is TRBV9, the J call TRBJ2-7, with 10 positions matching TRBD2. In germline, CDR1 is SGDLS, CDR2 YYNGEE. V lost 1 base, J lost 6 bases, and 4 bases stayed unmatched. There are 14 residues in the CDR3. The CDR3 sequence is CASSVTSGTPEQYF. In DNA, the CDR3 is TGTGCCAGCAGCGTAACTAGCGGGACTCCCGAGCAGTACTTC.

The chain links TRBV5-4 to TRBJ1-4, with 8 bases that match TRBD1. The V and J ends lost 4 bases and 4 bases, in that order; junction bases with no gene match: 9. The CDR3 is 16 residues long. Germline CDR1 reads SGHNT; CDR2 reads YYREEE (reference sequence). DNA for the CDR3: TGTGCCAGCAGCCTGGAATCAGGGGGCATTAATGAAAAACTGTTTTTT. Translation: CASSLESGGINEKLFF.

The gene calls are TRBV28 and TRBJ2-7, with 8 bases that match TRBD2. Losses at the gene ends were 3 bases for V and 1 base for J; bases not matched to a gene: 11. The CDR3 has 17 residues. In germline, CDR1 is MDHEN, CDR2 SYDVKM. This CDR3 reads CASSLPSLAVGSYEQYF. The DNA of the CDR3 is TGTGCCAGCAGTTTGCCCTCACTAGCGGTAGGGTCCTACGAGCAGTACTTC.

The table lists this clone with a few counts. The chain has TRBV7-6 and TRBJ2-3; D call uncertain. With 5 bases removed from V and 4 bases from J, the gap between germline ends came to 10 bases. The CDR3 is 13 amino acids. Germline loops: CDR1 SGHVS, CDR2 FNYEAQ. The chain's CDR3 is CASSLSGPDTQYF. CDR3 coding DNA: TGTGCCAGCAGCCTCTCAGGTCCAGATACGCAGTATTTT. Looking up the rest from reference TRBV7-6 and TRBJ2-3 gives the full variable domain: GAGVSQSPRYKVTKRGQDVALRCDPISGHVSLYWYRQALGQGPEFLTYFNYEAQQDKSGLPNDRFSAERPEGSISTLTIQRTEQRDSAMYRCASSLSGPDTQYFGPGTRLTVL.

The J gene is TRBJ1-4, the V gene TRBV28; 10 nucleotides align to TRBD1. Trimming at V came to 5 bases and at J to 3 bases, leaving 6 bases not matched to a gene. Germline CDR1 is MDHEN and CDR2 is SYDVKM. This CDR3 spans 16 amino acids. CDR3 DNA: TGTGCCAGCAGTCTGTGGACAGGGGGGGCTAATGAAAAACTGTTTTTT. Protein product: CASSLWTGGANEKLFF.

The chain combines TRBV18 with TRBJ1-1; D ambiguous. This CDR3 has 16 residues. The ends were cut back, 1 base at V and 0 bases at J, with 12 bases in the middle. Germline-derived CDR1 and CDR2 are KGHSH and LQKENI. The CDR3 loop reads CASSPRDASLNTEAFF. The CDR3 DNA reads TGTGCCAGCTCACCACGCGATGCCTCTTTGAACACTGAAGCTTTCTTT.

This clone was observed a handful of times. Here the CDR3 reads CASCRASGRQTGELFF. The CDR3 DNA reads as TGTGCCAGCTGTAGGGCTAGCGGGAGGCAAACCGGGGAGCTGTTTTTT. The chain employs TRBV27 and TRBJ2-2; 11 bases align to TRBD2. This CDR3 region has 16 residues. Germline assignment: CDR1 MNHEY and CDR2 SMNVEV (reference sequence). V lost 8 bases, J lost 5 bases, and 10 bases stayed unmatched.

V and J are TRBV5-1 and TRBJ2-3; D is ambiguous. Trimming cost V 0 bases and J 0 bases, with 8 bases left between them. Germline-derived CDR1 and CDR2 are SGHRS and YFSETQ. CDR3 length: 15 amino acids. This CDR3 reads CASSLVLTSTDTQYF. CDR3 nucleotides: TGCGCCAGCAGCTTGGTACTAACTAGCACAGATACGCAGTATTTT.

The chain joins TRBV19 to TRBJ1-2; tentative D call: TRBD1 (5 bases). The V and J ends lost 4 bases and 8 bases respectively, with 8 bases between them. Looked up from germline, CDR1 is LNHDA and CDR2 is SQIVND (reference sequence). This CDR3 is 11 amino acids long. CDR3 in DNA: TGTGCCAGTAGTACGGGGGAAGGCTACACCTTC. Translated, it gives CASSTGEGYTF. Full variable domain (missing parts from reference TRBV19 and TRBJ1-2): DGGITQSPKYLFRKEGQNVTLSCEQNLNHDAMYWYRQDPGQGLRLIYYSQIVNDFQKGDIAEGYSVSREKKESFPLTVTSAQKNPTAFYLCASSTGEGYTFGSGTRLTVV.

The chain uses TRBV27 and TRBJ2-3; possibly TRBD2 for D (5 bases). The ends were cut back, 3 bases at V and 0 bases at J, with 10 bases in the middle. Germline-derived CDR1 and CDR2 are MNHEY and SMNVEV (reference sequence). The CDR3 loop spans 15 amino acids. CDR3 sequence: CASSLWRTSTDTQYF. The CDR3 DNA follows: TGTGCCAGCAGTTTGTGGCGGACTAGCACAGATACGCAGTATTTT.